What follows are 19 T cell receptor beta chains derived from one specimen sequenced in a study of T cells in Graves' hyperthyroidism and ophthalmopathy. Template material for amplifying TCR beta CDR3 regions consisted of RNA transcripts. Primed by the HTBI set, a first-round RT-PCR was run on the TCR CDR3. TCRdb independently ran MiXCR on the multiplex PCR reads; one entry per CDR3 protein. The sample lists hundreds of thousands of distinct CDR3 sequences; approximately 15% were seen once. Sequenced: blood. The receptor set was obtained from a middle-aged woman with Graves' ophthalmopathy.

This clonotype was counted only a few times. The rearrangement links TRBV12-3 or TRBV12-4 to TRBJ2-3; no firm D call. The CDR3 has 16 residues. Trimming pared 1 base from V and 0 bases from J, leaving 11 bases between. CDR3 in amino acids: CASSLGVGSSTDTQYF. CDR3 bases: TGTGCCAGCAGTTTAGGGGTAGGATCTAGCACAGATACGCAGTATTTT.

Ten or more counts support this clonotype. This rearrangement joins TRBV12-3 or TRBV12-4 to TRBJ1-5; 8 bases align to TRBD1. The CDR3 is made up of 16 amino acids. J was trimmed by 6 bases and V by 3 bases; bases with no gene match: 10. The CDR3 region is CASSLGTQGASQPQHF. DNA of the CDR3: TGTGCCAGCAGTTTGGGTACCCAGGGGGCAAGTCAGCCCCAGCATTTT.

The table lists this clonotype with a few counts. The chain links TRBV5-5 to TRBJ2-4; the match to TRBD1 covers 10 bases. The CDR3 sequence is 15 residues long. Germline loops: CDR1 SGHKS, CDR2 YYEKEE (reference sequence). With 4 bases clipped from V and 4 bases from J, the junction kept 5 bases outside the gene matches. CDR3 protein: CASSHDRGPKNIQYF. DNA for the CDR3: TGTGCCAGCAGCCATGACAGGGGGCCTAAAAACATTCAGTACTTC.

The table lists this clonotype with many counts. This CDR3 is CASSPQGIAQETQYF. The CDR3 DNA reads as TGTGCCAGCTCACCGCAAGGAATCGCCCAGGAGACCCAGTACTTC. This chain uses TRBV18 with TRBJ2-5; D gene uncertain. Germline V gene data show CDR1 as KGHSH and CDR2 as LQKENI. The CDR3 has 15 residues. The V gene lost 3 bases and the J gene lost 5 bases, with 16 bases spanning the gap. Using reference TRBV18 and TRBJ2-5 for the parts outside the CDR3, the full variable domain is NAGVMQNPRHLVRRRGQEARLRCSPMKGHSHVYWYRQLPEEGLKFMVYLQKENIIDESGMPKERFSAEFPKEGPSILRIQQVVRGDSAAYFCASSPQGIAQETQYFGPGTRLLVL.

CDR3 sequence (DNA): TGCGCCAGCAGCTTGGGGGCGGGGCTCGCCTACAATGAGCAGTTCTTC. Translating gives CASSLGAGLAYNEQFF. The chain combines TRBV5-1 with TRBJ2-1; TRBD2 is a possible D gene (6 bases). V was shortened by 0 bases and J by 2 bases, with 12 bases between the two germline ends. Germline V lookup: CDR1 SGHRS, CDR2 YFSETQ. The length of the CDR3 is 16 residues.

This clonotype was observed at least ten times. The V gene is TRBV5-1, the J gene TRBJ2-2; no reliable D call. CDR3 length: 15 residues. V gave up 7 bases and J gave up 5 bases, with 18 bases separating them. Germline loops: CDR1 SGHRS, CDR2 YFSETQ. CDR3: CASRLGLLGTGELFF. In DNA, the CDR3 is TGCGCCAGCCGCCTGGGATTATTAGGAACCGGGGAGCTGTTTTTT.

Comment on this clonotype: This CDR3 is missing its conserved last phenylalanine or tryptophan, likely due to a read error. V usage is TRBV6-5 and J usage is TRBJ1-1, with D uncertain. Trimming pared 4 bases from V and 2 bases from J, leaving 11 bases between. This CDR3 is built from 14 residues. Germline values: CDR1 MNHEY, CDR2 SVGAGI. The CDR3 reads CASSSLTSNTEAFS. CDR3 sequence (DNA): TGTGCCAGCAGTTCTTTGACGAGTAACACTGAAGCTTTCTCT.

The chain combines TRBV7-8 with TRBJ2-5; 8 bases fit TRBD1. Germline CDR1 SGHVS, CDR2 FQNEAQ. The CDR3 is 15 residues long. V was pared by 6 bases and J by 4 bases, with 10 bases of the junction left unmatched. The CDR3 DNA follows: TGTGCCAGCAGTTCACCATTTACAGGGGGAGAGACCCAGTACTTC. Translating gives CASSSPFTGGETQYF.

This clonotype was seen repeatedly, ten times or more. The chain recombines TRBV3-1 with TRBJ1-2, with a possible D match to TRBD1 (6 bases). The germline gives CDR1 LGHDT, CDR2 YNNKEL (reference sequence). Trimming left V 4 bases short and J 6 bases short, with 18 bases between. This CDR3 has 15 residues. The chain's CDR3 is CASSPSGRQGNGYTF. The CDR3 nucleotides are TGTGCCAGCAGCCCTAGTGGACGGCAGGGGAATGGCTACACCTTC.

The J gene is TRBJ1-1, the V gene TRBV3-1; no clear D gene. Germline CDR1 is LGHDT and CDR2 is YNNKEL (reference sequence). This CDR3 is built from 14 residues. The ends were cut back, 0 bases at V and 7 bases at J, with 12 bases in the middle. CDR3 nucleotide sequence: TGTGCCAGCAGCCAAGATGGAAGGGCCAATGAAGCTTTCTTT. It specifies CASSQDGRANEAFF.

In regard to this clonotype: Just one base apart from a much larger clone, this may be a read error. The rearrangement links TRBV30 to TRBJ1-5; the D gene is possibly TRBD1 (5 bases). This CDR3 is built from 13 residues. Germline lookup yields CDR1 GTSNPN and CDR2 SVGIG (reference sequence). CDR3 sequence reads: CARSDSYNQPQHF. The CDR3 DNA follows: TGTGCCCGGAGTGACAGCTATAATCAGCCCCAGCATTTT. The variable domain in full, completed from reference TRBV30 and TRBJ1-5, reads SQTIHQWPATLVQPVGSPLSLECTVEGTSNPNLYWYRQAAGRGLQLLFYSVGIGQISSEVPQNLSASRPQDRQFILSSKKLLLSDSGFYLCARSDSYNQPQHFGDGTRLSIL.

The chain carries TRBV27 and TRBJ2-2; tentative D call: TRBD1 (5 bases). The CDR3 covers 13 residues. V was cut by 3 bases and J by 7 bases, with 9 bases left in between. The germline CDR1 and CDR2 sequences are MNHEY and SMNVEV (reference sequence). The CDR3 reads CASSFPGNGELFF. The CDR3 nucleotides are TGTGCCAGCAGTTTTCCAGGGAACGGGGAGCTGTTTTTT.

CDR3 DNA: TGCAGCGTTGCTGGTTGGTCAGCGTCCTACAATGAGCAGTTCTTC. Protein sequence: CSVAGWSASYNEQFF. J is TRBJ2-1 and V is TRBV29-1, with D uncertain. The CDR3 runs to 15 residues. Looked up from germline, CDR1 is SQVTM and CDR2 is ANQGSEA. The ends were cut back, 4 bases at V and 1 base at J, with 14 bases in the middle.

This clonotype was seen many times. This rearrangement joins TRBV2 to TRBJ2-5, with D perhaps TRBD2 (5 bases). Trimming pared 7 bases from V and 5 bases from J, leaving 17 bases between. The germline V gene has CDR1 SNHLY and CDR2 FYNNEI. The CDR3 has 14 residues. CDR3: CASTRGKLRETQYF. CDR3 bases: TGTGCCAGCACCCGGGGTAAACTGAGGGAGACCCAGTACTTC. Supplemented by reference TRBV2 and TRBJ2-5, the full variable domain reads EPEVTQTPSHQVTQMGQEVILRCVPISNHLYFYWYRQILGQKVEFLVSFYNNEISEKSEIFDDQFSVERPDGSNFTLKIRSTKLEDSAMYFCASTRGKLRETQYFGPGTRLLVL.

The chain employs TRBV6-1 and TRBJ2-1, with 8 bases that match TRBD1. V dropped 3 bases and J dropped 5; count of bases not matched to a gene: 9. The CDR3 totals 16 residues. Per the germline V gene, CDR1 is MNHNS and CDR2 is SASEGT. The CDR3 region is CASSDWPGQEHNEQFF. CDR3 bases: TGTGCCAGCAGTGATTGGCCGGGACAGGAACACAATGAGCAGTTCTTC.

V usage is TRBV27 and J usage is TRBJ1-6, with D uncertain. Looked up from germline, CDR1 is MNHEY and CDR2 is SMNVEV (reference sequence). Trimming shortened V by 5 bases and J by 0 bases, and 11 bases separated the two germline ends. The CDR3 has 16 residues. CDR3 loop: CASSRQTSSYNSPLHF. The CDR3 DNA reads as TGTGCCAGCAGTCGCCAAACCAGCTCCTATAATTCACCCCTCCACTTT.

This clonotype has at least ten counts. The gene calls are TRBV7-9 and TRBJ2-1; 9 bases are a match to TRBD1. This CDR3 comprises 13 residues. The V gene end was trimmed by 6 bases and the J gene end by 5 bases; junction bases not matched to a gene: 2. CDR1 and CDR2 from the germline V gene are SEHNR and FQNEAQ (reference sequence). This CDR3 is CASRRDRDNEQFF. CDR3 sequence (DNA): TGTGCCAGCAGACGGGACAGGGACAATGAGCAGTTCTTC.

This clonotype was counted at least ten times. The chain employs TRBV11-2 and TRBJ2-7; D is perhaps TRBD1 or TRBD2 (5 bases each). The CDR3 has 16 residues. Germline V gene sequence: CDR1 SGHAT, CDR2 FQNNGV. V shed 5 bases and J shed 2 bases, with 19 bases lying between them. The CDR3, as DNA: TGTGCCAGCAGCCACTTCCGGGGCGGAATTGCCTACGAGCAGTACTTC. Translating gives CASSHFRGGIAYEQYF.

This clonotype showed up many times. The chain joins TRBV2 to TRBJ1-6; TRBD1 matches at 11 bases. The CDR3 consists of 14 residues. J lost 7 bases, V lost 8 bases, and 4 bases had no gene match. The V gene's germline CDR1 is SNHLY and CDR2 FYNNEI. The CDR3 DNA reads TGTGCCAGCTCCCGGACAGGGGGCAATTCACCCCTCCACTTT. Protein sequence: CASSRTGGNSPLHF.